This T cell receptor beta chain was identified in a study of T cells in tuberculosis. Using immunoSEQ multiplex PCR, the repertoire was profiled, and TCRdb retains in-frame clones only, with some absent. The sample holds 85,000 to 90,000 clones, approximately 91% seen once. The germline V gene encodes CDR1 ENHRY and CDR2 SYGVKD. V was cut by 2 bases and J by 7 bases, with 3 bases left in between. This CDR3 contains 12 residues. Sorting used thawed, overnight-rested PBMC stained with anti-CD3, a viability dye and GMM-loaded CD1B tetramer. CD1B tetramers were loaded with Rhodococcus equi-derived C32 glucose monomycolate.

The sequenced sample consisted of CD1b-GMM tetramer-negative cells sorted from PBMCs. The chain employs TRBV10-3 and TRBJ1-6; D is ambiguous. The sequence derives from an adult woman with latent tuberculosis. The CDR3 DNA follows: TGTGCCATCAGTGAGCCAAATTCACCCCTCCACTTT. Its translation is CAISEPNSPLHF.